These 5 T cell receptor beta chains were sequenced from one sample in a study of regulatory T cells in long-lasting Graves disease. Time point here: newly diagnosed GD, antithyroid drugs for less than 3 months. There was RNA extracted from PBMCs, and the TCR library was made from it. For TCR beta, libraries came from iRepertoire HTBI primers and Arm-PCR of CDR3 regions. MiXCR, applied by TCRdb to the multiplex PCR reads, yields one record per CDR3 protein. Of fewer than 350,000 distinct CDR3 sequences in the sample, over 15% were seen once. The input for sequencing was peripheral blood mononuclear cells (PBMCs), taken at new diagnosis, from a patient treated with antithyroid drugs. The receptor set was obtained from a female donor with Graves disease.

This clonotype was counted a few times. V usage is TRBV14 and J usage is TRBJ2-7; possible D gene TRBD1, 6 bases. The germline V gene has CDR1 SGHDN and CDR2 FVKESK. The CDR3 runs to 14 residues. V lost 4 bases, J lost 0 bases, and 10 bases lay in between. In nucleotides, the CDR3 is TGTGCCAGCAGCCCGACAGGAGACTCCTACGAGCAGTACTTC. This codes for CASSPTGDSYEQYF.

In its sample, this clonotype was seen many times. The chain carries TRBV2 and TRBJ1-2, with 7 bases fitting TRBD1. Trimming took 6 bases from V and 3 from J; bases not matched to a gene: 13. This CDR3 region has 16 residues. Germline CDR1 SNHLY, CDR2 FYNNEI. In DNA form, the CDR3 reads TGTGCCAGCAGAGAGACCGGGACAGACTACGACTATGGCTACACCTTC. Amino acid sequence: CASRETGTDYDYGYTF.

This clonotype was counted at least ten times. V and J are TRBV27 and TRBJ2-2, with 8 bases identical to TRBD1. The junction had 12 bases not matched to a gene; V was cut back by 8 bases and J by 4 bases. Germline lookup yields CDR1 MNHEY and CDR2 SMNVEV (reference sequence). The CDR3 is made up of 16 amino acids. CDR3 residues: CASQRAGGVSTGELFF. In DNA form, the CDR3 reads TGTGCCAGCCAGCGGGCAGGGGGCGTGAGCACCGGGGAGCTGTTTTTT.

This clonotype has ten or more counts. Since the CDR3 does not end with the conserved phenylalanine or tryptophan, this likely comes from a read error. The DNA is left out, because the CDR3 cannot be placed on it with certainty; the CDR3 is given as TCRdb lists it. The rearrangement joins TRBV7-8 to TRBJ1-2; the table calls TRBD1, which could not be checked here. The CDR3 has 13 amino acids, counting both end residues. The germline gives CDR1 SGHVS, CDR2 FQNEAQ. This CDR3 is CASSLDPNRPSSL.

This clonotype was seen many times. The chain joins TRBV28 to TRBJ1-4, with 7 bases that match TRBD1. This CDR3 spans 14 amino acids. CDR1 is MDHEN and CDR2 is SYDVKM in the germline V gene. Unmatched junction bases numbered 6, after V lost 5 bases and J lost 6 bases. The DNA of the CDR3 is TGTGCCAGCAGTGGGACAGCCGGGGATGAAAAACTGTTTTTT. Encoded protein: CASSGTAGDEKLFF.